The subject of this entry is one T cell receptor beta chain. This clone occurred once. No cognate antigen has been identified for it. The sample holds no much larger clone one base away, and base qualities are not on file. TCRbeta CDR3 regions were amplified from genomic DNA by means of the immunoSEQ Assay, a bias-controlled multiplex PCR. Per the authors' processing: The number of nucleated cells in each sample was estimated by amplification of reference gene primers within the assay. Sequence reads were collapsed and filtered to measure the absolute abundance of every unique TCRbeta CDR3 rearrangement. For each sample, productive Simpson clonality was calculated as the square root of Simpson's diversity index across productive rearrangements. The table comes from immuneACCESS by way of TCRdb, which keeps in-frame sequences with V and J called. Part of the clones is missing from these tables; in studies checked, under half for an unresolved V gene and the rest for unknown reasons. The V and J calls and clone size come from that table; D and trimming were worked out from the DNA. For this sample the table gives approximately 250,000 clones, of which approximately 85% were detected only once. Around 1% of the sample is held by the ten biggest clonotypes.

In the prospective study, participants were 18 to 89 years old, resided in 24 geographic areas of the United States, and were enrolled through a virtual design. Cohort assignment in the prospective study relied on participant-reported clinical history from a screening survey and a study questionnaire. Recovered participants in ImmuneRACE Cohort 3 were defined as having two consecutive negative NP/OP PCR tests, clearance from a healthcare professional, or resolution of symptoms. Each participant in the prospective study had whole blood, serum and a nasopharyngeal or oropharyngeal swab collected by mobile phlebotomists. Over a 2-month period, participants in the prospective study had the option of providing additional blood draws and questionnaires. Blood samples from the prospective study were shipped frozen or at room temperature prior to DNA extraction. These data originate in a study of blood T cell repertoires in COVID-19 (dated by TCRdb to the early 2020s). In the study overall: The collaborator samples originated in the United States, Italy and Spain and spanned the acute and convalescent phases of COVID-19. The material from the prospective study consisted of cDNA or gDNA derived from T cells, B-cell-depleted T cells, or PBMCs. Samples came from the ongoing ImmuneRACE study (first 160 participants) plus 1,254 subjects from 6 global collaborators. The sample metadata nearly always contained a de-identified subject ID, COVID-19 status, age in years and sex. The repertoires were released in a freely available public database intended as a resource for research on the immune response to SARS-CoV-2. The dataset comprised deeply sampled blood TCRbeta repertoires from subjects exposed to, actively infected with, or recovered from COVID-19. Where available, HLA class I and class II types were obtained from metadata supplied by the sample provider rather than from assay-based typing. What the study reported, not specific to this receptor: The quantity of clinical and demographic metadata differed by source and by participant and was supplied without curation.

Reading the germline V gene gives CDR1 SGHTA and CDR2 FQGNSA. Including the terminal cysteine and phenylalanine, the CDR3 comprises 17 residues. Only CDR3 DNA is held: 51 bases, read in frame from base 1. V loses 5 bases of germline sequence and J loses 2 bases, and the interval between the two ends is 16 bases. Here the chain combines TRBV7-2 and TRBJ2-6, with a weak D call of TRBD1 (5 bases match). The receptor comes from a woman in her twenties or thirties who had recovered from COVID-19. The material sequenced was PBMCs or T cells enriched from blood (not recorded which). The sequence in DNA is TGTGCCAGCAGCCGTCAGGGCACCTCCGCTGGGGCCAACGTCCTGACTTTC. The resulting protein is CASSRQGTSAGANVLTF.